These 6 T cell receptor beta chains were sequenced from one sample in a study of blood T cell repertoires in COVID-19. TCRdb's copy holds only in-frame clones and misses some; the assay was immunoSEQ multiplex PCR. The top ten clones hold over 15% of a sample with under 200,000 clones, approximately 86% of them seen once. Sequenced material: PBMCs or T cells enriched from blood (not recorded which). The receptors shown here come from a man between 60 and 75 years old who had recovered from COVID-19.

This clone was observed once. V and J are TRBV19 and TRBJ2-4, with D possibly matching TRBD2 (5 bases). The CDR3 sequence is 15 residues long. Germline V gene lookup returns CDR1 LNHDA and CDR2 SQIVND (reference sequence). The V end lost 6 bases, the J end lost 0 bases, and 12 bases lay between the germline ends. The CDR3 nucleotides read TGTGCCAGTAGAGGAGGCGGACTAGCCAAAAACATTCAGTACTTC. It translates to CASRGGGLAKNIQYF.

There are a few counts of this clone. The gene calls are TRBV7-2 and TRBJ1-2; TRBD1 matches 12 bases. V lost 3 bases, J lost 4 bases, and 6 bases stayed unmatched. Germline V gene data show CDR1 as SGHTA and CDR2 as FQGNSA. The CDR3 length is 16 residues. CDR3 sequence: CASSFGGTGGAYGYTF. The DNA for the CDR3 is TGTGCCAGCAGCTTCGGGGGGACAGGGGGCGCCTATGGCTACACCTTC.

The gene calls are TRBV2 and TRBJ2-7, with D perhaps matching TRBD1 (6 bases). CDR1 is SNHLY, CDR2 FYNNEI, per germline. Trimming pared 10 bases from V and 6 bases from J, leaving 10 bases between. CDR3 size: 10 residues. For the CDR3, the DNA is TGTGCCATCAAAGGGGGCGAGCAGTACTTC. Amino acid sequence: CAIKGGEQYF.

This chain links TRBV19 with TRBJ1-1, with no clear D. This CDR3 is built from 13 residues. The germline V gene encodes CDR1 LNHDA and CDR2 SQIVND (reference sequence). Trimming took off 0 bases at V and 4 bases at J, with 6 bases between the two ends. CDR3 residues: CASSIDLSTEAFF. In nucleotides, the CDR3 is TGTGCCAGTAGTATAGATTTATCCACTGAAGCTTTCTTT.

This chain joins TRBV28 and TRBJ2-5; 7 bases map to TRBD1. V lost 5 bases and J lost 4; bases outside the gene matches: 10. Germline CDR1 MDHEN, CDR2 SYDVKM. The CDR3 covers 15 residues. In DNA form, the CDR3 reads TGTGCCAGCAGTGTACTACAGGGGTCCGGAGAGACCCAGTACTTC. Its protein is CASSVLQGSGETQYF.

The V call is TRBV19, the J call TRBJ2-4; 7 bases line up with TRBD1. The V and J ends lost 7 bases and 3 bases, in that order; junction bases with no gene match: 6. Germline values: CDR1 LNHDA, CDR2 SQIVND (reference sequence). The CDR3 extends over 14 amino acids. Written as DNA, the CDR3 is TGTGCCAGTACACGGGACAGCAACAAAAACATTCAGTACTTC. Its translation: CASTRDSNKNIQYF.